This T cell receptor beta chain was retrieved from a study of T cell repertoires in cytomegalovirus infection. At the level of the study: It was recently identified HLA-C-restricted and well-studied HLA-B-restricted CMV epitopes that the study used. It can be stated that public TCR beta signatures indicated CMV infection as well as a matching HLA type.

This clonotype was seen repeatedly, ten times or more. Its antigen is undetermined. TCRdb reanalysed the reads using MiXCR and keeps one entry per CDR3 protein. The table includes over 250,000 distinct CDR3 sequences, 20% to 25% detected once. The V and J ends lost 2 bases and 8 bases, in that order; junction bases with no gene match: 6. Germline values: CDR1 SGHTA, CDR2 FQGNSA. The CDR3 is made up of 15 amino acids. Study results and caveats: The ex vivo response showed dominance by HLA-C-restricted CMV-specific TCR beta clonotypes. Based on cumulative public TCR beta family frequency, carriers of CMV plus the relevant HLA were identified.

The material was cultured PBMCs, obtained from culture after CMV antigen stimulation. This TCR was recovered from a human donor in good health (CMV status not recorded). Some clones in this sample may be carry-over from other donors' samples. The rearrangement uses TRBV7-2 and TRBJ2-1, with 10 positions matching TRBD2. The CDR3 protein is CASSLMLAGVHEQFF. The CDR3 DNA is TGTGCCAGCAGCTTAATGCTAGCGGGAGTCCATGAGCAGTTCTTC.